This is a list of T cell receptor beta chains from one sample in a study of blood T cell repertoires in COVID-19. Some clones are missing from TCRdb's copy, which holds only in-frame ones; the method was immunoSEQ multiplex PCR. The sample carries roughly 66,000 clones, approximately 79% recorded once. Specimen: peripheral blood. The receptors here all came from a man between 60 and 75 years old with acute or convalescent COVID-19. The CDR3 runs from the conserved cysteine through the conserved F or W. Each record gives: clone size, V gene, D gene, J gene, CDR3 DNA, CDR3 protein. The D gene is left open where the match is weak. Clone size is given for some rows only: seen once, a few or many times, or a class if the clone is expanded.

.,TRBV4-2,TRBD1,TRBJ2-1,TGTGCCAGCAGCCAAGGAGGGACAGGGGGAAATGAGCAGTTCTTC,CASSQGGTGGNEQFF
.,TRBV5-1,.,TRBJ2-1,TGCGCCACGCGACAGATTTCCTACAATGAGCAGTTCTTC,CATRQISYNEQFF
.,TRBV25-1,TRBD1,TRBJ2-2,TGTGCCAGCAGTGGACAGGGGGACACCGGGGAGCTGTTTTTT,CASSGQGDTGELFF
.,TRBV2,TRBD1,TRBJ2-7,TGTGCCAGCAGTGAAAGGGGGCGGGTCGAGCAGTACTTC,CASSERGRVEQYF
.,TRBV2,.,TRBJ1-5,TGTGCCAGCACAGACAGAGGCAATCAGCCCCAGCATTTT,CASTDRGNQPQHF
.,TRBV27,TRBD1,TRBJ1-4,TGTGCCAGCAGGCCCCTACAGGGGAGCCTTGTCGGGAAACTGTTTTTT,CASRPLQGSLVGKLFF
few,TRBV7-2,.,TRBJ1-2,TGTGCCAGCAGCTTAGGGCCGAATGATGGCTACACCTTC,CASSLGPNDGYTF
.,TRBV30,.,TRBJ2-1,TGTGCCTGGAGTGTAGGGGCTAGCGAGTACAATGAGCAGTTCTTC,CAWSVGASEYNEQFF
.,TRBV12-3/TRBV12-4,.,TRBJ1-1,TGTGCCAGCAGTTTGGGCCGCTACACTGAAGCTTTCTTT,CASSLGRYTEAFF
.,TRBV5-1,TRBD1,TRBJ2-3,TGCGCCAGCAGCCTTACGCCGGGACAGCGCTCAGATACGCAGTATTTT,CASSLTPGQRSDTQYF
few,TRBV18,TRBD1,TRBJ1-6,TGTGCCAGCTCACCCGGGACAGGGGGCATTTCACCCCTCCACTTT,CASSPGTGGISPLHF
.,TRBV24-1,TRBD1,TRBJ2-5,TGTGCCACCAGTGATCTCCGGGACAGGGGCCAAGAGACCCAGTACTTC,CATSDLRDRGQETQYF
.,TRBV4-1,.,TRBJ1-5,TGCGCCAGCAGTTTCAGGATGCAGGGCAATCAGCCCCAGCATTTT,CASSFRMQGNQPQHF
.,TRBV6-5,.,TRBJ1-5,TGTGCCAGCAGTTACTCGGGAGCAAATCAGCCCCAGCATTTT,CASSYSGANQPQHF
.,TRBV23-1,.,TRBJ1-3,TGCGCCAGCAGTCAATCTTTGCTAGACTCTGGAAACACCATATATTTT,CASSQSLLDSGNTIYF
.,TRBV18,.,TRBJ2-7,TGTGCCAGCTCACCCCGCCGGGACAAATCCTACGAGCAGTACTTC,CASSPRRDKSYEQYF
.,TRBV9,.,TRBJ2-5,TGTGCCAGCAGCGTAGACAAGGCGGTCGAGACCCAGTACTTC,CASSVDKAVETQYF
.,TRBV10-2,.,TRBJ1-2,TGCGCCAGCAGTGACAGGGGCGACTATGGCTACACCTTC,CASSDRGDYGYTF
once,TRBV10-2,.,TRBJ2-7,TGCGCCAGCAGTGGACTAGACGAGCAGTACTTC,CASSGLDEQYF
.,TRBV7-8,TRBD1,TRBJ1-5,TGTGCCAGCAGCTCACGACAGGGGCCGGGCAATCAGCCCCAGCATTTT,CASSSRQGPGNQPQHF